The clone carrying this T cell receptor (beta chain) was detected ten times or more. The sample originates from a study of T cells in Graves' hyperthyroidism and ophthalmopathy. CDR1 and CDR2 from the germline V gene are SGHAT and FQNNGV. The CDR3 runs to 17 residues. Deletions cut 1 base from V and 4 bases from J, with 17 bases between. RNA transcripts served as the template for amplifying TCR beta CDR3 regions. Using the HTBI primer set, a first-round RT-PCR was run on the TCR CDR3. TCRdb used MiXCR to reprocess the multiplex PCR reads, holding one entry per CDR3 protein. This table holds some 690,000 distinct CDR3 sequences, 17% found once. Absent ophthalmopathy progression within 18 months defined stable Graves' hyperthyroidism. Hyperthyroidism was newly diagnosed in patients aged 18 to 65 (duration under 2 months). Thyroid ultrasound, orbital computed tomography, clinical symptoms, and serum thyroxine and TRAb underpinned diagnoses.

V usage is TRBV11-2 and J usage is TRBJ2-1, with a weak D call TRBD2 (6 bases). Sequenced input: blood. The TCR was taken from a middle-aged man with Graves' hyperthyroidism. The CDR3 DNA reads TGTGCCAGCAGCTTAGCGGCCTTCGCGGGACCTTACAATGAGCAGTTCTTC. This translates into CASSLAAFAGPYNEQFF.